The subject of this entry is one T cell receptor beta chain. Which antigen it targets is not known. Per-base quality was not reported, and no clone a single base away is much larger than it. At one collaborating source in Seattle, patients were enrolled during active infection and were followed longitudinally through the course of disease. Collaborating institutions collected whole blood in K2EDTA tubes following their own protocols. Collaborator samples were shipped for TCRbeta analysis as frozen whole blood, isolated PBMCs, or DNA extracted from either sample type. The data were taken from a study of blood T cell repertoires in COVID-19 (dated by TCRdb to 2018 to 2020). Concerning the study at large: Samples from collaborators originated in the United States, Italy and Spain and spanned both the acute and convalescent phases of COVID-19. The prospective study material was composed of cDNA or gDNA derived from T cells, B-cell-depleted T cells, or PBMCs. Subjects who had been exposed to COVID-19, were actively infected with it, or had recovered from it provided the deeply sampled blood TCRbeta repertoires that made up the dataset. The repertoires were released in a freely available public database meant as a resource for research on the immune response to SARS-CoV-2. The samples were drawn from two sources: the first 160 participants of the ongoing ImmuneRACE study, and 950 to 1,500 subjects contributed by 6 global collaborators. A de-identified subject ID, COVID-19 status, age in years and sex were almost always included in the sample metadata. Where available, HLA class I and class II types were taken from metadata supplied by the sample provider and were not determined by assay-based typing. Points the paper makes about the study in general: The amount of clinical and demographic metadata varied by source and participant and was provided uncurated.

The immunoSEQ Assay, a bias-controlled multiplex PCR, was used to amplify TCRbeta CDR3 regions from genomic DNA. As for the original processing: The number of nucleated cells in each sample was estimated from the amplification of reference gene primers within the assay. To quantify the absolute abundance of each unique TCRbeta CDR3 rearrangement, sequence reads were collapsed and filtered. For each sample, productive Simpson clonality was calculated as the square root of Simpson's diversity index over productive rearrangements. The source is immuneACCESS, and TCRdb retained only in-frame sequences with V and J called. Part of the clones is not carried over; for the studies checked, unresolved V genes explain less than half of this, and the remainder is unexplained. Clone size and the V and J calls come from that table; the DNA yielded D and trimming. The sample table shows around 270,000 clones, and around 85% are seen once. Approximately 0.94% of the sample is taken by the ten largest.

The cysteine opens and the phenylalanine closes a CDR3 of 15 amino acids. The read is trimmed to its CDR3 DNA, 45 bases read in frame from base 1. The junction shows trimming of 2 bases on V and 1 base on J, plus 11 bases between the germline ends. Looking up the germline V gene yields CDR1 SGHTA and CDR2 FQGNSA. The sample consisted of peripheral blood. The chain joins TRBV7-2 to TRBJ2-5; the D gene is perhaps TRBD1, from 6 matching bases. The sequence was obtained from a human donor with COVID-19, enrolled during active disease. The donor label of this sample is uncertain. The nucleotide sequence reads as follows: TGTGCCAGCAGCTTACCGACAGGTGCCCAAGAGACCCAGTACTTC. It translates as CASSLPTGAQETQYF.